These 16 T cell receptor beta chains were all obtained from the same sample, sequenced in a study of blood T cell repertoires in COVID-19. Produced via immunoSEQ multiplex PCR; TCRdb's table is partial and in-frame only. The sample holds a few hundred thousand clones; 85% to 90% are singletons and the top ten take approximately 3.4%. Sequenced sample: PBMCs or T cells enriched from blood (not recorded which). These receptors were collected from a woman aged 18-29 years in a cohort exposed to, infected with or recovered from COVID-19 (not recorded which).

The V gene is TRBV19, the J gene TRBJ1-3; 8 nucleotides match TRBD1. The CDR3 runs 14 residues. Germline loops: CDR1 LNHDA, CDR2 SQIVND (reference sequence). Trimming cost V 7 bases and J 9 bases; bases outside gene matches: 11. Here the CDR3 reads CASILSLGTGTIYF. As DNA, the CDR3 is TGTGCCAGTATCTTAAGCCTTGGGACAGGCACCATATATTTT.

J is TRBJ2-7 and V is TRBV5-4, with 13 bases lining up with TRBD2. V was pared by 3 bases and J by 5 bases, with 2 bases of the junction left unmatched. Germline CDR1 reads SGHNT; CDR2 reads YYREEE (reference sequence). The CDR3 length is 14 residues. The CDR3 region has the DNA TGTGCCAGCAGCTCCACTAGCGGGGGGGACGAGCAGTACTTC. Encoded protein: CASSSTSGGDEQYF.

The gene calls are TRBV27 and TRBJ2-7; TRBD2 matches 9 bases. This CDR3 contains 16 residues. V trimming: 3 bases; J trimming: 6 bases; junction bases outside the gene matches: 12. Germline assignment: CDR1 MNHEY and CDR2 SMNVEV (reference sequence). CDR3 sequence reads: CASSFLPLAGDGEQYF. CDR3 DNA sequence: TGTGCCAGCAGTTTTCTACCTTTAGCGGGAGATGGCGAGCAGTACTTC.

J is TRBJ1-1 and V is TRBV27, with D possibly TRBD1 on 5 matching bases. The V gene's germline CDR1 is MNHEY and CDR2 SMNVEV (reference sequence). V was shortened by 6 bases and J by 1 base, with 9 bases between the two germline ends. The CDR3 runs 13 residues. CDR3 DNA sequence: TGTGCCAGCAGCAGGGACTCGAACACTGAAGCTTTCTTT. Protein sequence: CASSRDSNTEAFF.

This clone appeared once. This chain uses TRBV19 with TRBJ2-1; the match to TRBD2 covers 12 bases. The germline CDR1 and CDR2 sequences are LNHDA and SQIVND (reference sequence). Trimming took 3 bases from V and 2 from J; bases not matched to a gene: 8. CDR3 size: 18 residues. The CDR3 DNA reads TGTGCCAGTAGTATTAGACTAGCGGGAGCCCAAGCCTACAATGAGCAGTTCTTC. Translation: CASSIRLAGAQAYNEQFF. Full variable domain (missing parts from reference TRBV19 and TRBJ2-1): DGGITQSPKYLFRKEGQNVTLSCEQNLNHDAMYWYRQDPGQGLRLIYYSQIVNDFQKGDIAEGYSVSREKKESFPLTVTSAQKNPTAFYLCASSIRLAGAQAYNEQFFGPGTRLTVL.

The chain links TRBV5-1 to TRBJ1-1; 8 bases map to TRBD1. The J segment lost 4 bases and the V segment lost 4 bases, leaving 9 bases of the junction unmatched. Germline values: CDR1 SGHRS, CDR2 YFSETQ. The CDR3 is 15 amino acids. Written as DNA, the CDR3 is TGCGCCAGCAGCCTACAGGGGGGGTATCTCACTGAAGCTTTCTTT. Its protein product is CASSLQGGYLTEAFF.

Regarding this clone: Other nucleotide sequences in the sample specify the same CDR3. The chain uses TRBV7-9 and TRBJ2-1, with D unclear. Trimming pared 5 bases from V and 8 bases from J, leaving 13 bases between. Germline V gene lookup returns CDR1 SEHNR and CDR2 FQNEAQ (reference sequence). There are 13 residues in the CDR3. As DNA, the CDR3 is TGTGCCAGCAGCACCGCGTCAGGCGATGAGCAGTTCTTC. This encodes CASSTASGDEQFF.

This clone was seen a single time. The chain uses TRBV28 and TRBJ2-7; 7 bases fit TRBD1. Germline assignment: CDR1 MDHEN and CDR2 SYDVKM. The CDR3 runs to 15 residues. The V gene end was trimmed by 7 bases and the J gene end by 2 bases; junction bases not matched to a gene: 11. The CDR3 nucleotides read TGTGCCAGCACCGATGGGACAGAGAGTACCTACGAGCAGTACTTC. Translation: CASTDGTESTYEQYF.

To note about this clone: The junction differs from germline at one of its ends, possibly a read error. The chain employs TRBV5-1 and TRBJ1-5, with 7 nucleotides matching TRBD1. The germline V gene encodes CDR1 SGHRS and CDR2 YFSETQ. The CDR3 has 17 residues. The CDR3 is CASSLGDSAYSNQPQHF. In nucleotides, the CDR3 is TGCGCCAGCAGTTTGGGGGACAGCGCTTATAGCAATCAGCCCCAGCATTTT.

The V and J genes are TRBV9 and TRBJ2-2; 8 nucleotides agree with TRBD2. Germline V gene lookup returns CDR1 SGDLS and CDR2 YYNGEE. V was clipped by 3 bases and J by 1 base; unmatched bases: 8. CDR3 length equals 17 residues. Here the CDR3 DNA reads TGTGCCAGCAGCGCCCCGGGACTAGGACAGAACACCGGGGAGCTGTTTTTT. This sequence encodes CASSAPGLGQNTGELFF.

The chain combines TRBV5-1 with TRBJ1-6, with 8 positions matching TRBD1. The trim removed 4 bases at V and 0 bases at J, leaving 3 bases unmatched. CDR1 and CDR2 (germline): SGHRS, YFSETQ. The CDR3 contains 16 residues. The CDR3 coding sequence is TGCGCCAGCAGCCCGGGACAGGTCTCCTATAATTCACCCCTCCACTTT. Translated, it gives CASSPGQVSYNSPLHF.

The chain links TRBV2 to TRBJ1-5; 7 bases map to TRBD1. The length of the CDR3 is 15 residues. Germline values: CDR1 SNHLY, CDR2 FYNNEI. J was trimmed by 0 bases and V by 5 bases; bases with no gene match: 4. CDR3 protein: CASSKDRDSNQPQHF. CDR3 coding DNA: TGTGCCAGCAGTAAAGACAGGGATAGCAATCAGCCCCAGCATTTT. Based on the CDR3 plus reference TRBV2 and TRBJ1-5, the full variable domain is EPEVTQTPSHQVTQMGQEVILRCVPISNHLYFYWYRQILGQKVEFLVSFYNNEISEKSEIFDDQFSVERPDGSNFTLKIRSTKLEDSAMYFCASSKDRDSNQPQHFGDGTRLSIL.

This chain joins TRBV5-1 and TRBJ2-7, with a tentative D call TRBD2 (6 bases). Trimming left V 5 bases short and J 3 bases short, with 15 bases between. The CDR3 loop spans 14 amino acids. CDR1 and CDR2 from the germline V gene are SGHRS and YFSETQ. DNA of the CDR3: TGCGCCAGCAGGGGAGATACTAGCAGCTACGAGCAGTACTTC. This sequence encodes CASRGDTSSYEQYF. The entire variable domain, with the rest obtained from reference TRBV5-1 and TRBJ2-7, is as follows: KAGVTQTPRYLIKTRGQQVTLSCSPISGHRSVSWYQQTPGQGLQFLFEYFSETQRNKGNFPGRFSGRQFSNSRSEMNVSTLELGDSALYLCASRGDTSSYEQYFGPGTRLTVT.

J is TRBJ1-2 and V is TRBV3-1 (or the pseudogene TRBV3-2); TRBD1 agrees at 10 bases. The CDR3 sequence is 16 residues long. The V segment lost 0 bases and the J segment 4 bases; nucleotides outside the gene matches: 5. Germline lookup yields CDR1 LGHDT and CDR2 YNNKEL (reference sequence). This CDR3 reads CASSQDEGQGFYGYTF. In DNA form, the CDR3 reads TGTGCCAGCAGCCAAGACGAGGGACAGGGGTTCTATGGCTACACCTTC.

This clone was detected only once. This CDR3 reads CASSIDAQTRQYF. For the CDR3, the DNA is TGTGCCAGTAGTATAGATGCTCAAACGAGGCAGTATTTT. The V and J genes are TRBV19 and TRBJ2-3; no clear D. In germline, CDR1 is LNHDA, CDR2 SQIVND (reference sequence). Trimming stripped 0 bases from V and 11 bases from J, with 12 bases between. This CDR3 contains 13 residues.

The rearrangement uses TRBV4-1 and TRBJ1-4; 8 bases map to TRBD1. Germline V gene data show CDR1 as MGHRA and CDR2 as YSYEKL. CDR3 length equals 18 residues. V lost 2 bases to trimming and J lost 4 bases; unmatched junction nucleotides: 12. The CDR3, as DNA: TGCGCCAGCAGCCAAAGAACCCTGACAGGGGAGGGTAATGAAAAACTGTTTTTT. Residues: CASSQRTLTGEGNEKLFF.